This T cell receptor beta chain was captured by sequencing in a study of tumor and adjacent non-tumor tissue in lung cancer (dated by TCRdb to the late 2010s). General notes on the study: Of the cohort, 11 to 12 patients had adenocarcinoma, 2 had squamous cell carcinoma and 1 had small cell lung cancer. Ages among the roughly 15 patients ranged from about 30 to 85 years, there were roughly 10 men and 5 women, and disease was at TNM stage I to III. In total, sequencing yielded under 150 million productive TCRbeta reads, which works out to an average of approximately 4 million reads per sample. Bulk TCRbeta repertoires were compared between lung tumor tissue and matched distant non-tumor lung tissue obtained from under 18 lung cancer patients. For each patient, one tumor sample and one normal lung sample were taken, giving 25 to 30 paired specimens that underwent TCRbeta CDR3 sequencing. Broad study findings and their caveats: TCR diversity (inverse Simpson) was significantly higher in tumor than in normal lung tissue (about 400 vs 180, P = 0.0075, Mann-Whitney U test). Younger patients had significantly higher TCR diversity, and higher tumor TCR diversity was associated with shorter overall and disease-free survival. The cohort had only 15 patients, and the authors noted that larger samples and more detailed clinical data are needed. The methods do not name the sequencing platform or mention unique molecular identifiers. The top 100 clones accounted for a significantly larger cumulative portion of the repertoire in normal lung than in tumor tissue. Peripheral blood was not sequenced, so blood TCRbeta repertoires in these lung cancer patients were not examined.

RNA was isolated from bulk, unsorted tissue, and RNA quality was assessed with a NanoDrop ND-1000 and an Agilent 2100. The normal lung samples consisted of distant non-tumor tissue collected more than 3 cm from the tumor edge. The donors were newly diagnosed lung cancer patients admitted for thoracic surgery in China from August to November 2014 who had not received prior chemotherapy. Patients who had received previous radiotherapy or chemotherapy, or who had another concurrent cancer, were excluded from the study. Pieces of surgical tissue measuring about 1-2.1 cm3 were kept in RNAlater solution and stored at -80 degrees C until use. V gives up 7 bases and J gives up 8 bases, and the segment between their germline ends measures 13 bases. Measured from the cysteine to the phenylalanine, the CDR3 is 12 residues long. CDR3 DNA is the only sequence kept; it has 36 bases, read in frame from the first base.

This clonotype was seen many times. Its antigen target is currently unknown. No base-level quality is on record; no much larger clone is a single base apart. Library preparation was by multiplex PCR. Sequencing was performed on an Illumina HiSeq 2500. TCRbeta libraries were built by three rounds of nested PCR using primers (Table S4), following protocols modified from ARM-PCR. Before sequencing, PCR products of 200-500 bp were excised from the gel and purified with the QIAquick gel extraction kit. The authors' pipeline ran thus. Reads were cleaned with Trimmomatic, merged with FLASH into complete CDR3 sequences, and assigned to V(D)J germline segments with MiTCR. Clonal diversity was calculated as the inverse Simpson's index using VDJtools. In-frame sequences lacking a premature stop codon were counted as productive reads. The public reads were reprocessed in TCRdb via fastp at Q25 and MiXCR, keeping in-frame beta chains. Entries that share a CDR3 protein sequence are merged under the most common genes and DNA. TCRdb, not the authors, supplied the V and J calls. In this sample the table shows almost 75,000 distinct CDR3 sequences, around two thirds of which occur a single time. Around 30% of the sample comes from the top ten.

The V and J genes are TRBV12-3 or TRBV12-4 and TRBJ2-3, and TRBD2 may be the D gene, going by 6 matching bases. This TCR was sampled from a woman in her 50s with non-small cell lung cancer. The sample consisted of distant non-tumor lung tissue. The CDR3 protein: CASTLGGGTQYF. In nucleotide form, the sequence is TGTGCCAGCACCCTGGGGGGAGGTACGCAGTATTTT.